Below, 17 T cell receptor beta chains from the same sample are listed, as sequenced in a study of cytomegalovirus exposure and HLA in healthy donors. The PCR was carried out with 60 Vbeta primers and 13 Jbeta primers. TCRdb's copy holds only in-frame clones and misses some; the assay was immunoSEQ multiplex PCR. The sample includes about 200,000 clones, 60% to 85% of them seen just once. Sequenced sample: PBMCs. These receptors were taken from a woman in her thirties or forties in good health and CMV-seronegative.

The CDR3 nucleotides are TGCGCCAGCAGCCAAGAAAGTGGTGGGCAAAGGTCGGGCTACACCTTC. Encoded protein: CASSQESGGQRSGYTF. The chain uses TRBV4-3 and TRBJ1-2, with no clear D. Germline V CDR1 and CDR2: LGHNA, YSLEER. The CDR3 spans 16 residues. Trimming removed 0 bases at V and 8 bases at J, with 19 bases between.

The chain uses TRBV28 and TRBJ2-7; 9 bases agree with TRBD1. CDR1 MDHEN and CDR2 SYDVKM come from the germline V gene. The trim removed 5 bases at V and 6 bases at J, leaving 11 bases unmatched. The CDR3 totals 15 residues. The CDR3 sequence: CASSPFGTGNPEQYF. CDR3 DNA sequence: TGTGCCAGCAGTCCATTCGGGACAGGGAACCCCGAGCAGTACTTC.

The DNA of the CDR3 is TGTGCCACCAGCAGTCCCCCGGGACAGGGAAACGAAAAACTGTTTTTT. This codes for CATSSPPGQGNEKLFF. The V call is TRBV15, the J call TRBJ1-4; TRBD1 agrees at 9 bases. With V trimmed by 3 bases and J by 8 bases, 10 bases remained unmatched. CDR1 and CDR2 from the germline V gene are LNHNV and YYDKDF (reference sequence). CDR3 length equals 16 residues.

This clone was counted between two and nine times. Other DNA variants within this sample encode the same CDR3. This chain uses TRBV9 with TRBJ1-5; weak D call: TRBD1 (6 bases). CDR3 length: 14 amino acids. Germline assignment: CDR1 SGDLS and CDR2 YYNGEE. Trimming took off 4 bases at V and 2 bases at J, with 10 bases between the two ends. DNA for the CDR3: TGTGCCAGCAGCTTACAGGGTGGCAATCAGCCCCAGCATTTT. It translates to CASSLQGGNQPQHF.

V gene TRBV7-9 combines with J gene TRBJ2-3; 9 positions agree with TRBD1. V dropped 5 bases and J dropped 6; count of bases not matched to a gene: 6. Germline V gives CDR1 SEHNR, CDR2 FQNEAQ (reference sequence). The CDR3 spans 14 residues. For the CDR3, the DNA is TGTGCCAGCAGCCCCAGGACAGGGGACGATACGCAGTATTTT. This encodes CASSPRTGDDTQYF. The whole variable domain, filled in from reference TRBV7-9 and TRBJ2-3, reads DTGVSQNPRHKITKRGQNVTFRCDPISEHNRLYWYRQTLGQGPEFLTYFQNEAQLEKSRLLSDRFSAERPKGSFSTLEIQRTEQGDSAMYLCASSPRTGDDTQYFGPGTRLTVL.

The chain has TRBV5-1 and TRBJ2-7; TRBD1 is a possible D gene (6 bases). CDR1 and CDR2 from the germline V gene are SGHRS and YFSETQ. The CDR3 is 14 residues long. The V and J ends lost 4 bases and 4 bases respectively, with 15 bases between them. The CDR3 DNA is TGCGCCAGCAGCCTAGGGGCAGACAGGTACGAGCAGTACTTC. It codes for CASSLGADRYEQYF.

Here the CDR3 reads CASSVTGGNNEQFF. The CDR3 bases are TGTGCCAGCAGCGTGACAGGGGGGAACAATGAGCAGTTCTTC. The chain uses TRBV9 and TRBJ2-1; TRBD1 matches 9 bases. Germline-derived CDR1 and CDR2 are SGDLS and YYNGEE. Unmatched junction bases numbered 2, after V lost 2 bases and J lost 5 bases. The CDR3 is 14 residues long.

This chain joins TRBV15 and TRBJ2-7; 7 bases map to TRBD1. Germline values: CDR1 LNHNV, CDR2 YYDKDF (reference sequence). CDR3 length equals 14 residues. V gave up 0 bases and J gave up 2 bases; unmatched junction bases: 1. The CDR3: CATSRDQGAYEQYF. The DNA for the CDR3 is TGTGCCACCAGCAGAGATCAGGGGGCCTACGAGCAGTACTTC.

The table lists this clone with a count of one. The J gene is TRBJ2-7, the V gene TRBV5-1; weak D call: TRBD2 (6 bases). Trimming pared 3 bases from V and 4 bases from J, leaving 17 bases between. This CDR3 region has 15 residues. Germline assignment: CDR1 SGHRS and CDR2 YFSETQ. The CDR3: CASSYGLNQGYEQYF. The CDR3 DNA sequence: TGCGCCAGCAGCTACGGACTAAATCAGGGTTACGAGCAGTACTTC.

In this sample, this clone turned up once. The rearrangement uses TRBV28 and TRBJ2-4, with 12 positions matching TRBD1. The J segment lost 4 bases and the V segment lost 5 bases, leaving 6 bases of the junction unmatched. The V gene's germline CDR1 is MDHEN and CDR2 SYDVKM. The CDR3 runs to 16 residues. The CDR3 coding sequence is TGTGCCAGCAGTACCCCGGGACAGGGGGCTAAAAACATTCAGTACTTC. Amino acid sequence: CASSTPGQGAKNIQYF.

This chain connects TRBV18 to TRBJ1-5; D gene unclear. This CDR3 spans 15 amino acids. CDR1 KGHSH and CDR2 LQKENI come from the germline V gene. Deletions cut 3 bases from V and 0 bases from J, with 9 bases between. The CDR3 region is CASSPNLYSNQPQHF. CDR3 coding DNA: TGTGCCAGCTCACCTAACTTGTATAGCAATCAGCCCCAGCATTTT.

This chain uses TRBV19 with TRBJ2-4; possible D gene TRBD1, 5 bases. Per the germline V gene, CDR1 is LNHDA and CDR2 is SQIVND (reference sequence). This CDR3 is built from 16 residues. The V end lost 1 base, the J end lost 2 bases, and 12 bases lay between the germline ends. CDR3 region: CASSIAWGLTKNIQYF. The CDR3 nucleotides read TGTGCCAGTAGTATAGCCTGGGGCCTCACCAAAAACATTCAGTACTTC.

This clone was found once. This chain connects TRBV6-1 to TRBJ1-2; 7 bases fit TRBD1. Germline V gives CDR1 MNHNS, CDR2 SASEGT. The CDR3 is made up of 13 amino acids. V was clipped by 6 bases and J by 8 bases; unmatched bases: 9. CDR3 sequence: CASSFRDSPGYTF. The CDR3 coding sequence is TGTGCCAGCAGCTTCCGGGACAGCCCGGGCTACACCTTC.

The chain has TRBV6-1 and TRBJ1-4; TRBD1 matches at 9 bases. The CDR3 covers 14 residues. The V and J ends lost 7 bases and 8 bases, in that order; junction bases with no gene match: 8. Germline V gene data show CDR1 as MNHNS and CDR2 as SASEGT. The CDR3 is CASTLRQGVEKLFF. CDR3 nucleotide sequence: TGTGCCAGCACCTTAAGACAGGGGGTCGAAAAACTGTTTTTT.

This chain joins TRBV19 and TRBJ1-2; weak D call: TRBD1 (5 bases). Between the trimmed V and J ends, which lost 7 bases and 4 bases, there was a span of 13 bases. The germline V gene encodes CDR1 LNHDA and CDR2 SQIVND (reference sequence). The CDR3 has 13 amino acids. Here the CDR3 DNA reads TGTGCCAGTAATGACAGACCCATCTATGGCTACACCTTC. Its translation: CASNDRPIYGYTF.

V gene TRBV7-9 combines with J gene TRBJ1-2; TRBD1 is a possible D gene (5 bases). The V end was cut by 2 bases, the J end by 2 bases, with 15 bases between. Looked up from germline, CDR1 is SEHNR and CDR2 is FQNEAQ (reference sequence). CDR3 length: 16 amino acids. This chain's CDR3 is CASSLLLQDINYGYTF. CDR3 nucleotides: TGTGCCAGCAGCTTATTATTACAGGACATAAACTATGGCTACACCTTC.

The chain carries TRBV7-6 and TRBJ2-1, with 9 positions matching TRBD1. Germline V gene sequence: CDR1 SGHVS, CDR2 FNYEAQ. Trimming cost V 5 bases and J 3 bases; bases outside gene matches: 5. The CDR3 is 15 residues long. CDR3: CASSRNRGLYNEQFF. DNA of the CDR3: TGTGCCAGCAGCCGTAACAGGGGGCTCTACAATGAGCAGTTCTTC.